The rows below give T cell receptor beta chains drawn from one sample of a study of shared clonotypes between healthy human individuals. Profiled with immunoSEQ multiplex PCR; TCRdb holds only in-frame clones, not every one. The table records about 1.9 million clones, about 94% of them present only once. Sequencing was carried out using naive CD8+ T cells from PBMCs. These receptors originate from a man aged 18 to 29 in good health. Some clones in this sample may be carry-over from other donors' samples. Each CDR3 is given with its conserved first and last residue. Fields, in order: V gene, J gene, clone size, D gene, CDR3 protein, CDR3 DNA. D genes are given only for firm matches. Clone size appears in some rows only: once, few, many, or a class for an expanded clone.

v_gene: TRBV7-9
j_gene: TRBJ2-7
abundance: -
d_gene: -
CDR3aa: CASSFGQGGYEQYF
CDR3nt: TGTGCCAGCAGCTTCGGCCAGGGGGGGTACGAGCAGTACTTC

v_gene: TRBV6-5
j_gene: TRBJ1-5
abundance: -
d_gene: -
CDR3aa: CASSAEGPQVQHF
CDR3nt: TGTGCCAGCAGTGCGGAGGGGCCTCAGGTCCAGCATTTT

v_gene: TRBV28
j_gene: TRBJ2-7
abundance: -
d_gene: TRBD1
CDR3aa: CASSPGTGNLYEQYF
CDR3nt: TGTGCCAGCAGTCCTGGGACAGGGAATCTCTACGAGCAGTACTTC

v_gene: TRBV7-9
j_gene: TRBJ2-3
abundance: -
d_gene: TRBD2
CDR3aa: CASTWGTSKDTQYF
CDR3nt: TGTGCCAGCACCTGGGGGACTAGCAAAGATACGCAGTATTTT

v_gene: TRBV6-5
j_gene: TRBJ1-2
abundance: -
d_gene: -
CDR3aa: CASSTPGGAYGYTF
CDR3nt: TGTGCCAGCAGTACCCCCGGGGGGGCATATGGCTACACCTTC

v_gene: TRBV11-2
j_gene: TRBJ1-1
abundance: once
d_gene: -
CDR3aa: CASSMGLLGAFF
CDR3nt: TGTGCCAGCAGCATGGGACTTCTGGGGGCTTTCTTT

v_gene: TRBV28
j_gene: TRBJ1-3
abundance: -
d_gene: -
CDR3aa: CASSHREPGVSSGNTIYF
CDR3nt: TGTGCCAGCAGTCATAGAGAGCCAGGCGTTAGCTCTGGAAACACCATATATTTT

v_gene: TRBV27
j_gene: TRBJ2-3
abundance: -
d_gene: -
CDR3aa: CASSHFPLMGTDTQYF
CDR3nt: TGTGCCAGCAGTCATTTCCCCTTGATGGGCACAGATACGCAGTATTTT

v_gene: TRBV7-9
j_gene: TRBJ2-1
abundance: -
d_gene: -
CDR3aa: CASSLARGTSNEQFF
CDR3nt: TGTGCCAGCAGCTTGGCTAGGGGGACCTCCAATGAGCAGTTCTTC

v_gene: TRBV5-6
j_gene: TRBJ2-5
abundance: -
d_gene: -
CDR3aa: CASSFGETQYF
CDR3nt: TGTGCCAGCAGCTTTGGAGAGACCCAGTACTTC

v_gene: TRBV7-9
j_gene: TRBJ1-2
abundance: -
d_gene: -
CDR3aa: CASSLAGASAAPLGYTF
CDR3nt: TGTGCCAGCAGCTTAGCCGGGGCTTCGGCAGCGCCTCTTGGCTACACCTTC

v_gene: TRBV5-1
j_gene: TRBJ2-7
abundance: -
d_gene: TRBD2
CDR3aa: CASSWVGRESPYEQYF
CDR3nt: TGCGCCAGCAGCTGGGTGGGGCGGGAGAGCCCCTACGAGCAGTACTTC

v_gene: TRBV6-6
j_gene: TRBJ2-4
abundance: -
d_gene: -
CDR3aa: CASTSRDGAKNIQYF
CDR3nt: TGTGCCAGCACGTCGAGGGACGGAGCCAAAAACATTCAGTACTTC

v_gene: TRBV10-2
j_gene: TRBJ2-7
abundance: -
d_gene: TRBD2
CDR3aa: CASSVVSSGRARYEQYF
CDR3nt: TGCGCCAGCAGTGTGGTTAGTAGCGGGAGGGCCCGCTACGAGCAGTACTTC

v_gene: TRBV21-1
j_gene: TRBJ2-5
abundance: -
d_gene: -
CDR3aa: CASSLGRGGETQYF
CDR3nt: TGTGCCAGCAGCCTTGGCAGGGGAGGAGAGACCCAGTACTTC

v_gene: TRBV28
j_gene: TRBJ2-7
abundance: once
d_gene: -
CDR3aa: CASSLGPYYEQYF
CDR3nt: TGTGCCAGCAGTCTGGGACCTTACTACGAGCAGTACTTC

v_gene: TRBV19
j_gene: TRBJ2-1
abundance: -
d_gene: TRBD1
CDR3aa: CASTPDRVRDEQFF
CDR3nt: TGTGCCAGTACCCCTGACAGGGTCAGGGATGAGCAGTTCTTC

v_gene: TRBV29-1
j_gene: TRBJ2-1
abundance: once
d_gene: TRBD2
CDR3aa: CSALKAGVSYNEQFF
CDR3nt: TGCAGCGCCCTGAAAGCGGGAGTGTCCTACAATGAGCAGTTCTTC

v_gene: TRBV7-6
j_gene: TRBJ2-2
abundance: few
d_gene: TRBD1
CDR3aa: CASGLFRQGAGELFF
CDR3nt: TGTGCCAGCGGCTTGTTCCGACAGGGGGCCGGGGAGCTGTTTTTT

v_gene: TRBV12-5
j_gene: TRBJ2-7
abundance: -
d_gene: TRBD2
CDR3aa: CASGFSYDGRASEQYF
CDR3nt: TGTGCTAGTGGTTTTTCGTATGACGGGAGGGCCTCCGAGCAGTACTTC

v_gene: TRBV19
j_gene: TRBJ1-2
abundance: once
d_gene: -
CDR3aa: CASSGSTYGYTF
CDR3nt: TGTGCCAGTAGTGGGAGTACTTATGGCTACACCTTC

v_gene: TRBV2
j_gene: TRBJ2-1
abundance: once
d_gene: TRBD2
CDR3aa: CASSVGLAGPLNNEQFF
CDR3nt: TGTGCCAGCAGTGTAGGTCTAGCGGGACCGTTGAACAATGAGCAGTTCTTC

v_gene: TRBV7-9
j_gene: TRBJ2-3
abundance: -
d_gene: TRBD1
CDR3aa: CASSSRRQGAYDRTDTQYF
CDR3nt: TGTGCCAGCAGCTCTAGACGACAGGGGGCATATGATCGCACAGATACGCAGTATTTT

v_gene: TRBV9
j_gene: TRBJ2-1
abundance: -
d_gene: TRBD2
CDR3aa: CASSPPGGSFRNEQFF
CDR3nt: TGTGCCAGCAGCCCCCCGGGCGGGAGTTTTAGAAATGAGCAGTTCTTC

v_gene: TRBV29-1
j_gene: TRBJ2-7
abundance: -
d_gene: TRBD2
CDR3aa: CSVRLGPSGSYEQYF
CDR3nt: TGCAGCGTAAGGCTTGGACCTAGCGGTTCCTACGAGCAGTACTTC

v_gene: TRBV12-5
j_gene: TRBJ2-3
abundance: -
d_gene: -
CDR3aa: CASGGSVSSTDTQYF
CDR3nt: TGTGCTAGTGGAGGGTCAGTTTCTAGCACAGATACGCAGTATTTT

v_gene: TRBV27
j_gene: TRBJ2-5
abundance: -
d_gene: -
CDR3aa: CASSNHQETQYF
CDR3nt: TGTGCCAGCAGTAACCACCAAGAGACCCAGTACTTC

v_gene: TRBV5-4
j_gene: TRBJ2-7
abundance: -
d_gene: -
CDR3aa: CASSGGSTYEQYF
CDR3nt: TGTGCCAGCAGCGGCGGGTCTACCTACGAGCAGTACTTC

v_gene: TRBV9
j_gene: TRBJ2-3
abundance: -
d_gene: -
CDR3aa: CASSVGLDTQYF
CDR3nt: TGTGCCAGCAGCGTAGGTTTAGATACGCAGTATTTT

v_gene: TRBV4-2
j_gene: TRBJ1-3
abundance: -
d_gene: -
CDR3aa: CASSISGTDSGNTIYF
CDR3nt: TGTGCCAGCAGCATCTCCGGGACGGACTCTGGAAACACCATATATTTT

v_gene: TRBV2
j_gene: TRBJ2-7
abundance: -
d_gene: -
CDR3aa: CASRDWSPYEQYF
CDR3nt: TGTGCCAGCCGGGACTGGAGTCCCTACGAGCAGTATTTC

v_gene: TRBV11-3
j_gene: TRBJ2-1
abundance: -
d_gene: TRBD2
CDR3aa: CASSLRLAVYNEQFF
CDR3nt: TGTGCCAGCAGCCTAAGACTAGCGGTCTACAATGAGCAGTTCTTC

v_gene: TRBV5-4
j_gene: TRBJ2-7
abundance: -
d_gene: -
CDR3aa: CASSSIGTSPYEQYF
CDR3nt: TGTGCCAGCAGCTCAATAGGGACATCACCCTACGAGCAGTACTTC

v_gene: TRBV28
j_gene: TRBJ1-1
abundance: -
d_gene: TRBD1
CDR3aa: CASNPGTGVTEAFF
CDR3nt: TGTGCCAGCAACCCAGGGACAGGGGTTACTGAAGCTTTCTTT

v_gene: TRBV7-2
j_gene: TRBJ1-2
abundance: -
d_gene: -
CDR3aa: CASSLGDGYTF
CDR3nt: TGTGCCAGCAGCTTAGGGGATGGCTACACCTTC

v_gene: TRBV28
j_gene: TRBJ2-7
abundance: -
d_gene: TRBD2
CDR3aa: CASRSPGVAGASYEQYF
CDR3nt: TGTGCCAGCCGCAGCCCAGGGGTAGCGGGAGCGTCCTACGAGCAGTACTTC

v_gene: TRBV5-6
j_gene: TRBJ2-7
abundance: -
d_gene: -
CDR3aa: CASSNGTLFYEQYF
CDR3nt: TGTGCCAGCAGCAATGGGACTCTTTTCTACGAGCAGTACTTC

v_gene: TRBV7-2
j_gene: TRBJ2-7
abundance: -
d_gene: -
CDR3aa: CASSVGSLTSSYEQYF
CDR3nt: TGTGCCAGCAGCGTAGGTAGCCTGACTAGCTCCTACGAGCAGTACTTC

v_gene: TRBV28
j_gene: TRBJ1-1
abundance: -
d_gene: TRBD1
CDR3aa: CASRYHRGDTEAFF
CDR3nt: TGTGCCAGCAGGTACCACAGGGGGGACACTGAAGCTTTCTTT

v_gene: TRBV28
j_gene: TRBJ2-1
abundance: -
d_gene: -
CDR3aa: CASTSLSYNEQFF
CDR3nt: TGTGCTTCGACTTCTCTAAGCTACAATGAGCAGTTCTTC

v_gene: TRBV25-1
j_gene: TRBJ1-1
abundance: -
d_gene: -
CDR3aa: CASSENGYTEAFF
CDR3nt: TGTGCCAGCAGTGAAAACGGCTACACTGAAGCTTTCTTT

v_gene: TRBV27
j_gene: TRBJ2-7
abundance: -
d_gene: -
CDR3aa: CASSLMWGRPYEQYF
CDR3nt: TGTGCCAGCAGTTTAATGTGGGGACGACCGTACGAGCAGTACTTC

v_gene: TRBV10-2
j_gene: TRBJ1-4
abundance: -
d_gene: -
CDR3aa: CASSDGGTLNEKLFF
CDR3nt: TGCGCCAGCAGTGATGGGGGGACCCTTAATGAAAAACTGTTTTTT

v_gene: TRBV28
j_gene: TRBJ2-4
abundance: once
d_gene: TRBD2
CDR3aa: CASSLMTSGRGDDQYF
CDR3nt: TGTGCCAGCAGTCTGATGACTAGCGGGCGGGGAGATGATCAGTACTTC

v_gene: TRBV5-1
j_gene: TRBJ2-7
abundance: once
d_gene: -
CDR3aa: CASSLVLGSSYEQYF
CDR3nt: TGCGCCAGCAGCTTGGTTCTTGGGAGCTCCTACGAGCAGTACTTC

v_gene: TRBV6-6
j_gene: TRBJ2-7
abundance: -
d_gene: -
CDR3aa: CASSNPVEQYF
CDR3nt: TGTGCCAGCTCAAACCCGGTCGAGCAGTACTTC

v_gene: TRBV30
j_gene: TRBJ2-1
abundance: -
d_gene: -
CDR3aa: CAWDTRGAPPEQFF
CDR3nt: TGTGCCTGGGATACAAGAGGTGCTCCCCCTGAGCAGTTCTTC

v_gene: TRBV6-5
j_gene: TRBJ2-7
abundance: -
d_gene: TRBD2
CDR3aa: CASSYSSGRSTYEQYF
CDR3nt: TGTGCCAGCAGTTACTCTAGCGGGAGGTCGACCTACGAGCAGTACTTC

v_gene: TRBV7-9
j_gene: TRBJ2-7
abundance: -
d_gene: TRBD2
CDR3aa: CASSLGQREGYEQYF
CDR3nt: TGTGCCAGCAGCTTAGGGCAGCGGGAGGGCTACGAGCAGTACTTC

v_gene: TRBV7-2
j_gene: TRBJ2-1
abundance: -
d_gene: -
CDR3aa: CASSLAIEAPSSATYNEQFF
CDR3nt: TGTGCCAGCAGCTTAGCGATCGAAGCCCCCTCTAGCGCCACCTACAATGAGCAGTTCTTC

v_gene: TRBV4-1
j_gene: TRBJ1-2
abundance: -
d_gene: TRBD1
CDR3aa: CASSSRDRVPGYTF
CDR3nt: TGCGCCAGCAGCTCCCGGGACAGGGTACCCGGCTACACCTTC